The text below deals with one T cell receptor (beta chain). Original handling: Amplification of reference gene primers was used by the study to estimate nucleated cell counts. Here immunoSEQ multiplex PCR was the method, and the copy in TCRdb shows in-frame clones only, minus some. V, J and clone size are taken as reported in that table, and D and trimming were inferred from the DNA itself. The data hold 70,000 or so clones, with 85% observed a single time. The entry originates in a study of blood T cell repertoires in COVID-19. Overall study context: The United States, Italy and Spain provided the acute and convalescent COVID-19 samples. Sources were T cells, B-cell-depleted T cells, or PBMCs; the material itself was cDNA or gDNA.

Germline V gene data show CDR1 as SGHNT and CDR2 as YYREEE (reference sequence). V was clipped by 2 bases and J by 4 bases; unmatched bases: 10. This CDR3 has 16 residues. The material sequenced was peripheral blood. The chain uses TRBV5-4 and TRBJ1-2, with 8 bases that match TRBD1. The TCR sequence derives from an older man with acute or convalescent COVID-19. In nucleotides, the CDR3 is TGTGCCAGCAGCTTAGGCCACCAGGACAGGGTCTATGGCTACACCTTC. Amino acids: CASSLGHQDRVYGYTF.